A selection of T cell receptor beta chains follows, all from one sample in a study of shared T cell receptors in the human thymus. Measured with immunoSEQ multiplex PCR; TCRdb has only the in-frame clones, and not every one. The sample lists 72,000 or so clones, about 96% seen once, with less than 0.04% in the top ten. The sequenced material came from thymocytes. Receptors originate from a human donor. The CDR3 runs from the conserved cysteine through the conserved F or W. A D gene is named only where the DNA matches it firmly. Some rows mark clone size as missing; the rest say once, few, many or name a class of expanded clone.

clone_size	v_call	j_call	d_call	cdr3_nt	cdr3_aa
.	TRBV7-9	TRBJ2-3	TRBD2	TGTGCCAGCAGCTTGGGCTCCCCAGCGGGGGGGACCACAGATACGCAGTATTTT	CASSLGSPAGGTTDTQYF
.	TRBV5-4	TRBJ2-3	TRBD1	TGTGCCAGCAGCTTTCTCCAATGGGACAGATCCACAGATACGCAGTATTTT	CASSFLQWDRSTDTQYF
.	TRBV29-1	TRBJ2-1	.	TGCAGCGTTGAACCACGTTTTACTCGGGAGCAGTTCTTC	CSVEPRFTREQFF
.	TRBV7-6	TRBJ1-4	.	TGTGCCAGCAGCTTAACGGGACACGGGGTTCCGGCGGTGGCTGAAAAACTGTTTTTT	CASSLTGHGVPAVAEKLFF
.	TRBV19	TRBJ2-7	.	TGTGCCAGTAGTCATGGGACCAGGGGATCCTACGAGCAGTACTTC	CASSHGTRGSYEQYF
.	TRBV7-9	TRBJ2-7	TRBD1	TGTGCCAGCAGCTTAAAGCCAGGGGGAATCTCCGAGCAGTACTTC	CASSLKPGGISEQYF
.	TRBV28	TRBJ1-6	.	TGTGCCAGTGACTCCTCGGGCCTACCCCAGGGGTCCTATAATTCACCCCTCCACTTT	CASDSSGLPQGSYNSPLHF
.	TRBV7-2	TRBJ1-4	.	TGTGCCAGCAGCTTGGGAAACGGGGCAACTAATGAAAAACTGTTTTTT	CASSLGNGATNEKLFF
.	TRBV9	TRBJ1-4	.	TGTGCCAGCAGCGTTTCCCAGGGTGGGACTAATGAAAAACTGTTTTTT	CASSVSQGGTNEKLFF
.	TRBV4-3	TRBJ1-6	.	TGCGCCAGCAGCCGAGGGTTTTCACCCCTCCACTTT	CASSRGFSPLHF
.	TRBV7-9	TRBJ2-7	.	TGTGCCAGCAGCTCGGGGGGCCCCTACGAGCAGTACTTC	CASSSGGPYEQYF
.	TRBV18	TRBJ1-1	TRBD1	TGTGCCAGCTCACCGGGACAGGCGGGGAACACTGAAGCTTTCTTT	CASSPGQAGNTEAFF
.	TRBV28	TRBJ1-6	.	TGTGCCAGCAGAGAAGGGCAGGCCAACCCGAGAGACTCACCCCTCCACTTT	CASREGQANPRDSPLHF
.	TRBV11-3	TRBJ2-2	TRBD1	TGTGCCAGCAGCGTAGGGACAGGGAGGACGTTCACCGGGGAGCTGTTTTTT	CASSVGTGRTFTGELFF
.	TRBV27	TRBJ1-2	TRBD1	TGTGCCACCACTTGGCGAGGGGACAGTACTTCTAACTATGGCTACACCTTC	CATTWRGDSTSNYGYTF
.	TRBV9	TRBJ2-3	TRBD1	TGTGCCAGCAGCGTAGAATCGGGACAGGGGGCTTCAGATACGCAGTATTTT	CASSVESGQGASDTQYF
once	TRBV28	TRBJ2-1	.	TGTGCCAGCAGTTTCGTGGGCTACAATGAGCAGTTCTTC	CASSFVGYNEQFF
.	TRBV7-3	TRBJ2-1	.	TGTGCCAGCAGCTTGGGACGGAGGAACAATGAGCAGTTCTTC	CASSLGRRNNEQFF
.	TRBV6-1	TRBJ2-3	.	TGTGCCAGCAGGGAAACCGGGAGCCTAGCACAGATACGCGGGGGCACAGATACGCAGTATTTT	CASRETGSLAQIRGGTDTQYF
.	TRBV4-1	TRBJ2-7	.	TGCGCCAGCAGCCAACGGTTACATTTTTACGAGCAGTACTTC	CASSQRLHFYEQYF
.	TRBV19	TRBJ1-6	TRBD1	TGTGCCAGTAGTAGGGGACAGGGAAATTCACCCCTCCACTTT	CASSRGQGNSPLHF
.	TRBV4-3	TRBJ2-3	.	TGCGCCAGCAGCCAAAGGGCAGATACGCAGTATTTT	CASSQRADTQYF
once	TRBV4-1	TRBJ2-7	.	TGCGCCAGCAGCCAAGATGGGGTGGGGGTCGGGAGCTCCTACGAGCAGTACTTC	CASSQDGVGVGSSYEQYF
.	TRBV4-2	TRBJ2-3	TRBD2	TGTGCCAGCACCGAAGGGACTAGCGGGCCGGCCGTTACGCAGTATTTT	CASTEGTSGPAVTQYF
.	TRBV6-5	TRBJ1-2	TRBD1	TGTGCCAGCAGACCCTACAGGGGGCTGAACTATGGCTACACCTTC	CASRPYRGLNYGYTF
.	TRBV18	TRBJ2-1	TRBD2	TGTGCCAGCTCACCACCGTCTAGCGGGGGCCGTCTGTCCTCCTACAATGAGCAGTTCTTC	CASSPPSSGGRLSSYNEQFF
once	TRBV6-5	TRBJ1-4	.	TGTGCCAGCAGTTCGAAACGCGAAAAACTGTTTTTT	CASSSKREKLFF
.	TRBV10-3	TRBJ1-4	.	TGTGCCATCAGTGAGCCCCCCCCGCGGGACGGGAATGAAAAACTGTTTTTT	CAISEPPPRDGNEKLFF
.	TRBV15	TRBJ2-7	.	TGTGCCACCAGTCCCCGCAGGGGCGACGAGCAGTACTTC	CATSPRRGDEQYF
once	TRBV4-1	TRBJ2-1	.	TGCGCCAGCAGCCAGCCTTACCGGGACTTTTACAATGAGCAGTTCTTC	CASSQPYRDFYNEQFF
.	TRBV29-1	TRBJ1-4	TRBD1	TGCAGCGTTAGACAGGGGAATAATGAAAAACTGTTTTTT	CSVRQGNNEKLFF
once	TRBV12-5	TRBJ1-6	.	TGTGCTAGTGGTTTGGTTTGGCGGCAGACTAATTCACCCCTCCACTTT	CASGLVWRQTNSPLHF
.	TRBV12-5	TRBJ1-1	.	TGTGCTAGTGGTTCCGAGGACAAGTACACTGAAGCTTTCTTT	CASGSEDKYTEAFF